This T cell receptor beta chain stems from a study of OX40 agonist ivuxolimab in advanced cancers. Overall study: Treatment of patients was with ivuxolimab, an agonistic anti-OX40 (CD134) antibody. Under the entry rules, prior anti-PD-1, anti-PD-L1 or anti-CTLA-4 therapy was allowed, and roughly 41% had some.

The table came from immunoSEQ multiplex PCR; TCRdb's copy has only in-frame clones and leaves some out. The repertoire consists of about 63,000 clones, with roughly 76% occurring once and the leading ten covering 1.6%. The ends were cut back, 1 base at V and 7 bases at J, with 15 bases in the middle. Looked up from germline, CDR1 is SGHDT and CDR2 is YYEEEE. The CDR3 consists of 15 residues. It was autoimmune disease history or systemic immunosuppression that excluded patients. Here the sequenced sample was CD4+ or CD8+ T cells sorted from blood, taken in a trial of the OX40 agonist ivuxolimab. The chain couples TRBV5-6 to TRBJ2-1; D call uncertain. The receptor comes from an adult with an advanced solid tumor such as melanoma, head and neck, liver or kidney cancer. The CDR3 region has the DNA TGTGCCAGCAGCTTGTCCGGACGAACGACAAATGAGCAGTTCTTC. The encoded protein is CASSLSGRTTNEQFF. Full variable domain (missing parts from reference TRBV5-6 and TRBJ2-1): DAGVTQSPTHLIKTRGQQVTLRCSPKSGHDTVSWYQQALGQGPQFIFQYYEEEERQRGNFPDRFSGHQFPNYSSELNVNALLLGDSALYLCASSLSGRTTNEQFFGPGTRLTVL.